Listed below are T cell receptor beta chains from one sample, sequenced in a study of T cells in Graves' hyperthyroidism and ophthalmopathy. TCRdb re-called the multiplex PCR reads through MiXCR, storing one row per CDR3 protein. The repertoire holds some 300,000 distinct CDR3 sequences, with around 20% as singletons. The sequencing input was blood. Receptor source: a man between 45 and 60 years old with Graves' ophthalmopathy. Both conserved end residues are part of each CDR3. The D gene is left open where the match is weak. A row's size may be missing; if present it is once, few, many or a size class.

abundance: .; j_gene: TRBJ2-2; d_gene: TRBD2; v_gene: TRBV4-1; CDR3nt: TGCGCCAGCAGCCAAGATCTGGCGGGAGCGGCCGGGGAGCTGTTTTTT; CDR3aa: CASSQDLAGAAGELFF
abundance: few; j_gene: TRBJ2-7; d_gene: TRBD1; v_gene: TRBV6-1; CDR3nt: TGTGCCAGCAGCAAGGGACAGGGATACGAGCAGTACTTC; CDR3aa: CASSKGQGYEQYF
abundance: many; j_gene: TRBJ2-3; d_gene: .; v_gene: TRBV11-1; CDR3nt: TGTGCCAGCAGCGCCCACAATACGCAGTATTTT; CDR3aa: CASSAHNTQYF
abundance: few; j_gene: TRBJ2-5; d_gene: .; v_gene: TRBV29-1; CDR3nt: TGCAGCGTCGCCAGGGGAGGGCCAGGGGAGACCCAGTACTTC; CDR3aa: CSVARGGPGETQYF
abundance: .; j_gene: TRBJ1-1; d_gene: TRBD1; v_gene: TRBV29-1; CDR3nt: TGCAGCGACCTACAGGGGAGGAACACTGAAGCTTTCTTT; CDR3aa: CSDLQGRNTEAFF
abundance: few; j_gene: TRBJ2-3; d_gene: .; v_gene: TRBV7-2; CDR3nt: TGTGCCAGCAGCTTAGCGATCTTAGCTAGCCGAAAAGATACGCAGTATTTT; CDR3aa: CASSLAILASRKDTQYF
abundance: few; j_gene: TRBJ2-1; d_gene: TRBD2; v_gene: TRBV5-1; CDR3nt: TGCGCCAGCAGCTTGGCACGGGAGGGAGGTAAGCAGTTCTTC; CDR3aa: CASSLAREGGKQFF
abundance: many; j_gene: TRBJ1-2; d_gene: .; v_gene: TRBV6-1; CDR3nt: TGTGCCAGCAGTGAAGCGTATCGGTCTAACTATGGCTACACCTTC; CDR3aa: CASSEAYRSNYGYTF
abundance: .; j_gene: TRBJ2-7; d_gene: .; v_gene: TRBV19; CDR3nt: TGTGCCACCACGGCTGGATACGAGCAGTACTTC; CDR3aa: CATTAGYEQYF
abundance: few; j_gene: TRBJ1-2; d_gene: TRBD1; v_gene: TRBV7-9; CDR3nt: TGTGCCAGCAGTCTCGACAGGGCCTCTTACGGCTACACCTTC; CDR3aa: CASSLDRASYGYTF
abundance: .; j_gene: TRBJ2-2; d_gene: TRBD2; v_gene: TRBV20-1; CDR3nt: TGCAGTGCTACCCCTAGCGGAGGACGCACCGGGGAGCTGTTTTTT; CDR3aa: CSATPSGGRTGELFF
abundance: .; j_gene: TRBJ1-4; d_gene: TRBD1; v_gene: TRBV11-2; CDR3nt: TGTGCCAGCAGCTCCGGGACAGTGTCGAGTGAAAAACTGTTTTTT; CDR3aa: CASSSGTVSSEKLFF
abundance: few; j_gene: TRBJ1-2; d_gene: TRBD1; v_gene: TRBV18; CDR3nt: TGTGCCAGCTCGCCTCAGGGGGACCGGGGAGGCTACACCTTC; CDR3aa: CASSPQGDRGGYTF
abundance: many; j_gene: TRBJ1-1; d_gene: TRBD1; v_gene: TRBV27; CDR3nt: TGTGCCAGCAGACAGGGGGCGACGATCTTGAACACTGAAGCTTTCTTT; CDR3aa: CASRQGATILNTEAFF
abundance: many; j_gene: TRBJ1-5; d_gene: .; v_gene: TRBV6-1; CDR3nt: TGTGCCAGCAGTGAGTCCATGCTCAATCAGCCCCAGCATTTT; CDR3aa: CASSESMLNQPQHF
abundance: many; j_gene: TRBJ2-5; d_gene: TRBD2; v_gene: TRBV7-8; CDR3nt: TGTGCCAGCAGGCGTACTAGCGGGAGGGAGACCCAGTACTTC; CDR3aa: CASRRTSGRETQYF
abundance: .; j_gene: TRBJ1-4; d_gene: .; v_gene: TRBV28; CDR3nt: TGTGCCAGCAGTCCCCCTCAGGGGAGGGATGAAAAACTGTTTTTT; CDR3aa: CASSPPQGRDEKLFF
abundance: .; j_gene: TRBJ1-5; d_gene: .; v_gene: TRBV6-1; CDR3nt: TGTGCCAGCAGTGAGAGAGCAGGTCAGCCCCAGCATTTT; CDR3aa: CASSERAGQPQHF
abundance: .; j_gene: TRBJ2-2; d_gene: .; v_gene: TRBV7-8; CDR3nt: TGTGCCAGCAGCTTGTCTTTTGGCGGGGAGCTGTTTTTT; CDR3aa: CASSLSFGGELFF
abundance: .; j_gene: TRBJ1-2; d_gene: .; v_gene: TRBV28; CDR3nt: TGTGCCAGCAGTTTCGGGGGGCGAGGCTACACCTTC; CDR3aa: CASSFGGRGYTF
abundance: .; j_gene: TRBJ2-2; d_gene: TRBD2; v_gene: TRBV7-9; CDR3nt: TGTGCCAGCAGCTTTGGGACTAGCGGGAGCGGCGGGGAGCTGTTTTTT; CDR3aa: CASSFGTSGSGGELFF
abundance: few; j_gene: TRBJ1-2; d_gene: .; v_gene: TRBV5-1; CDR3nt: TGCGCCAGCAGCCTCACGGGGGCACCCAACTATGGCTACACCTTC; CDR3aa: CASSLTGAPNYGYTF
abundance: .; j_gene: TRBJ2-5; d_gene: .; v_gene: TRBV5-1; CDR3nt: TGCGCCAGCAGCTTGAATGGGGGACGGGGAGAGACCCAGTACTTC; CDR3aa: CASSLNGGRGETQYF
abundance: .; j_gene: TRBJ2-1; d_gene: .; v_gene: TRBV9; CDR3nt: TGTGCCAGCAGCGTGAATAATGAGCAGTTCTTC; CDR3aa: CASSVNNEQFF
abundance: many; j_gene: TRBJ2-2; d_gene: .; v_gene: TRBV9; CDR3nt: TGTGCCAGCAGCGTAGGGCAGGGCACCGGGGAGCTGTTTTTT; CDR3aa: CASSVGQGTGELFF
abundance: once; j_gene: TRBJ2-7; d_gene: .; v_gene: TRBV18; CDR3nt: TGTGCCAGCTCACCCCCGGGGCCGGGGGCTATCTGCGAGCAGTACTTC; CDR3aa: CASSPPGPGAICEQYF
abundance: .; j_gene: TRBJ2-1; d_gene: .; v_gene: TRBV12-3/TRBV12-4; CDR3nt: TGTGCCAGTGGAGCTATAGCAAAGCAGTTCTTC; CDR3aa: CASGAIAKQFF
abundance: many; j_gene: TRBJ2-3; d_gene: .; v_gene: TRBV7-3; CDR3nt: TGTGCCAGCAGCTTACTGGCGGCTACTAGCACAGATACGCAGTATTTT; CDR3aa: CASSLLAATSTDTQYF
abundance: many; j_gene: TRBJ2-3; d_gene: TRBD2; v_gene: TRBV20-1; CDR3nt: TGCAGTGCTAGGGGACTAGCGGGAGTTGGAGATACGCAGTATTTT; CDR3aa: CSARGLAGVGDTQYF
abundance: .; j_gene: TRBJ1-3; d_gene: .; v_gene: TRBV5-1; CDR3nt: TGCGCCAGCAGCTCTGGGGAAACTGGAAACACCATATATTTT; CDR3aa: CASSSGETGNTIYF
abundance: many; j_gene: TRBJ2-5; d_gene: .; v_gene: TRBV20-1; CDR3nt: TGCAGTGCGCAGATCGGAGGTCAAGAGACCCAGTACTTC; CDR3aa: CSAQIGGQETQYF
abundance: many; j_gene: TRBJ2-7; d_gene: TRBD1; v_gene: TRBV11-2; CDR3nt: TGTGCCAGCAGCTACTCGACAGGGGGGTACGAGCAGTACTTC; CDR3aa: CASSYSTGGYEQYF
abundance: many; j_gene: TRBJ1-1; d_gene: .; v_gene: TRBV5-6; CDR3nt: TGTGCCAGCAGCTTCTGGGGGAACACTGAAGCTTTCTTT; CDR3aa: CASSFWGNTEAFF
abundance: once; j_gene: TRBJ2-4; d_gene: TRBD2; v_gene: TRBV10-1; CDR3nt: TGTGCCAGCAGTGCCCGGACTTCGCGGGGGAACATTCAGTACTTC; CDR3aa: CASSARTSRGNIQYF
abundance: many; j_gene: TRBJ1-2; d_gene: .; v_gene: TRBV6-1; CDR3nt: TGTGCCAGCAGTGAAGTGCGGTATGGCTACACCTTC; CDR3aa: CASSEVRYGYTF
abundance: many; j_gene: TRBJ2-2; d_gene: .; v_gene: TRBV29-1; CDR3nt: TGCAGCGTTGAAATAACAGATCGAAACACCGGGGAGCTGTTTTTT; CDR3aa: CSVEITDRNTGELFF
abundance: .; j_gene: TRBJ2-2; d_gene: .; v_gene: TRBV6-1; CDR3nt: TGTGCCATCAGGACATATGCCACCGGGGAGCTGTTTTTT; CDR3aa: CAIRTYATGELFF
abundance: few; j_gene: TRBJ2-2; d_gene: .; v_gene: TRBV5-1; CDR3nt: TGCGCCAGCAGCTTGTTCCCAACGGACAACACCGGGGAGCTGTTTTTT; CDR3aa: CASSLFPTDNTGELFF
abundance: few; j_gene: TRBJ1-2; d_gene: TRBD1; v_gene: TRBV11-2; CDR3nt: TGTGCCAGCAGCTTAGTCAGGGGCAGGGGGTATGGCTACACCTTC; CDR3aa: CASSLVRGRGYGYTF
abundance: many; j_gene: TRBJ2-7; d_gene: .; v_gene: TRBV13; CDR3nt: TGTGCCAGCAGCTTTCCGGGACCCGGAGCCTACGAGCAGTACTTC; CDR3aa: CASSFPGPGAYEQYF
abundance: few; j_gene: TRBJ2-7; d_gene: TRBD2; v_gene: TRBV14; CDR3nt: TGTGCCAGCAGCCAAGTCCCGGGACTAGGGGACGAGCAGTACTTC; CDR3aa: CASSQVPGLGDEQYF
abundance: many; j_gene: TRBJ2-1; d_gene: TRBD1; v_gene: TRBV2; CDR3nt: TGTGCCAGCAGGCTTGGACAGGGGATAAGCAATGAGCAGTTCTTC; CDR3aa: CASRLGQGISNEQFF
abundance: few; j_gene: TRBJ2-3; d_gene: .; v_gene: TRBV9; CDR3nt: TGTGCCAGCAGCCTGCTGGCCCTGGGAGATACGCAGTATTTT; CDR3aa: CASSLLALGDTQYF
abundance: few; j_gene: TRBJ2-3; d_gene: .; v_gene: TRBV5-1; CDR3nt: TGCGCCAGCAGATCGGGTGGCGGAGACCACCGTGATACGCAGTATTTT; CDR3aa: CASRSGGGDHRDTQYF
abundance: once; j_gene: TRBJ1-5; d_gene: .; v_gene: TRBV19; CDR3nt: TGTGCCAGTTCCGACAGGCGCAATCAGCCCCAGCATTTT; CDR3aa: CASSDRRNQPQHF
abundance: few; j_gene: TRBJ1-2; d_gene: .; v_gene: TRBV27; CDR3nt: TGTGCCAGCAGTTTCCAGGGAGGCTATGGCTACACCTTC; CDR3aa: CASSFQGGYGYTF
abundance: many; j_gene: TRBJ1-4; d_gene: .; v_gene: TRBV20-1; CDR3nt: TGCAGTGCTAGTCGGGGGGGAGCGGCTAATGAAAAACTGTTTTTT; CDR3aa: CSASRGGAANEKLFF
abundance: many; j_gene: TRBJ2-7; d_gene: .; v_gene: TRBV7-3; CDR3nt: TGTGCCAGCAGCTTCCAGGGTTTGGGCGAGCAGTACTTC; CDR3aa: CASSFQGLGEQYF
abundance: many; j_gene: TRBJ1-1; d_gene: .; v_gene: TRBV6-6; CDR3nt: TGTGCCAGCAGTTACTCGACGGTGACTGAAGCTTTCTTT; CDR3aa: CASSYSTVTEAFF
abundance: many; j_gene: TRBJ2-5; d_gene: .; v_gene: TRBV12-3/TRBV12-4; CDR3nt: TGTGCCAGCAGTTCAGAGGGGCCTCAAGAGACCCAGTACTTC; CDR3aa: CASSSEGPQETQYF
abundance: .; j_gene: TRBJ2-4; d_gene: .; v_gene: TRBV20-1; CDR3nt: TGCAGTGGTATAGCTGTAGCCAAAAACATTCAGTACTTC; CDR3aa: CSGIAVAKNIQYF
abundance: few; j_gene: TRBJ1-1; d_gene: .; v_gene: TRBV19; CDR3nt: TGTGCCAGTAGTATTTCGACAATAGGAAACACTGAAGCTTTCTTT; CDR3aa: CASSISTIGNTEAFF
abundance: .; j_gene: TRBJ2-1; d_gene: .; v_gene: TRBV11-2; CDR3nt: TGTGCCAGCAGCCCTCACAGATATTCCTACAATGAGCAGTTCTTC; CDR3aa: CASSPHRYSYNEQFF
abundance: few; j_gene: TRBJ2-1; d_gene: .; v_gene: TRBV5-1; CDR3nt: TGCGCCAGCAGCTTGGCCTTGCAGGTTAAATATGAGCAGTTCTTC; CDR3aa: CASSLALQVKYEQFF